Following are 28 T cell receptor beta chains from one sample sequenced in a study of CD8+CD57+ T cells in acquired aplastic anemia. Patients chosen for sequencing had CD8+CD57+ cells that had expanded, as shown by flow cytometry. CDR3 and TCR beta VDJ profiling relied on a genomic DNA template. TCRdb independently ran MiXCR on the reads; one entry per CDR3 protein. The sample lists 450,000 to 550,000 distinct CDR3 sequences, around a third occurring once. The sample comprised sorted CD4+, CD8+, or CD8+CD57+ T cells (not recorded which) from PBMCs. Every receptor here comes from a human donor with aplastic anemia.

There are many counts of this clonotype. The chain couples TRBV11-1 to TRBJ1-2; D unclear. This CDR3 region has 16 residues. The ends were cut back, 0 bases at V and 4 bases at J, with 15 bases in the middle. Germline lookup yields CDR1 SGHAT and CDR2 FQDESV (reference sequence). DNA for the CDR3: TGTGCCAGCAGCTTAGCTTCCACAGAGACCATCTATGGCTACACCTTC. The encoded protein is CASSLASTETIYGYTF.

The chain couples TRBV5-8 to TRBJ1-1; D remains unclear. V shed 1 base and J shed 1 base, with 5 bases lying between them. CDR3 length: 13 amino acids. Germline CDR1 and CDR2: SGHTS and YDEGEE. The CDR3 sequence is CASSLIENTEAFF. Here the CDR3 DNA reads TGTGCCAGCAGCTTGATTGAGAACACTGAAGCTTTCTTT.

The V call is TRBV20-1, the J call TRBJ1-6, with a tentative D call TRBD1 (5 bases). This CDR3 has 16 residues. Germline CDR1 is DFQATT and CDR2 is SNEGSKA (reference sequence). V was pared by 0 bases and J by 3 bases, with 12 bases between. For the CDR3, the DNA is TGCAGTGCTAGAGAGGGGTCCGGGGGCTATAATTCACCCCTCCACTTT. Translated: CSAREGSGGYNSPLHF.

The rearrangement links TRBV2 to TRBJ1-2; D is ambiguous. With 10 bases removed from V and 7 bases from J, the gap between germline ends came to 13 bases. CDR1 and CDR2 (germline): SNHLY, FYNNEI. This CDR3 has 11 residues. This CDR3 is CATWGSTGYTF. The CDR3 DNA reads TGTGCCACTTGGGGATCGACTGGCTACACCTTC.

The genes are TRBV19 and TRBJ2-1; 10 nucleotides align to TRBD2. This CDR3 region has 17 residues. CDR1 is LNHDA, CDR2 SQIVND, per germline (reference sequence). Losses at the gene ends were 5 bases for V and 1 base for J; bases not matched to a gene: 8. CDR3 in amino acids: CASSPVPLAGSYNEQFF. As DNA, the CDR3 is TGTGCCAGTAGTCCAGTCCCACTAGCGGGGTCCTACAATGAGCAGTTCTTC. The whole variable domain, remainder taken from reference TRBV19 and TRBJ2-1, is DGGITQSPKYLFRKEGQNVTLSCEQNLNHDAMYWYRQDPGQGLRLIYYSQIVNDFQKGDIAEGYSVSREKKESFPLTVTSAQKNPTAFYLCASSPVPLAGSYNEQFFGPGTRLTVL.

This clonotype was detected many times. V gene TRBV5-6 combines with J gene TRBJ1-2; D remains unclear. The V gene lost 4 bases and the J gene lost 8 bases, with 15 bases spanning the gap. Germline V gene sequence: CDR1 SGHDT, CDR2 YYEEEE. CDR3 length equals 13 residues. The CDR3 bases are TGTGCCAGCAGCGTACGGAACCTAGAGGGCTACACCTTC. This codes for CASSVRNLEGYTF.

This clonotype was observed at least ten times. This chain connects TRBV20-1 to TRBJ1-6; 7 positions agree with TRBD1. The germline CDR1 and CDR2 sequences are DFQATT and SNEGSKA (reference sequence). V was clipped by 1 base and J by 0 bases; unmatched bases: 0. The CDR3 is made up of 15 amino acids. The CDR3 DNA reads as TGCAGTGCTAGAGCAGGGGGCTCCTATAATTCACCCCTCCACTTT. It codes for CSARAGGSYNSPLHF.

The chain is built from TRBV7-2 and TRBJ2-3; D is unresolved. The last part of the DNA fits TRBJ2-7 better; the J call may be wrong. The germline CDR1 and CDR2 sequences are SGHTA and FQGNSA. The CDR3 contains 13 residues. CDR3 bases: TGTGCCAGCAGCTCCGCCACCTTGGACGAGCAGTACTTC. This translates into CASSSATLDEQYF.

This clonotype was seen a few times. The rearrangement uses TRBV5-1 and TRBJ1-1; 7 bases match TRBD1. The ends lost 0 bases at V and 3 bases at J; junction bases unmatched: 8. CDR3 size: 16 residues. CDR1 is SGHRS and CDR2 is YFSETQ in the germline V gene. CDR3 sequence: CASSLVTGVRDTEAFF. CDR3 coding DNA: TGCGCCAGCAGCTTGGTAACAGGGGTTCGAGACACTGAAGCTTTCTTT. The variable domain in full, completed from reference TRBV5-1 and TRBJ1-1, reads KAGVTQTPRYLIKTRGQQVTLSCSPISGHRSVSWYQQTPGQGLQFLFEYFSETQRNKGNFPGRFSGRQFSNSRSEMNVSTLELGDSALYLCASSLVTGVRDTEAFFGQGTRLTVV.

The chain joins TRBV5-1 to TRBJ1-5; D is perhaps TRBD1 (5 bases). The CDR3 spans 17 residues. V was clipped by 3 bases and J by 8 bases, with 24 bases between them. Germline-derived CDR1 and CDR2 are SGHRS and YFSETQ. The CDR3 region has the DNA TGCGCCAGCAGCTCGGGACTAGCGGGAGGTTTAGTGAAGCCCCAGCATTTT. This gives the protein CASSSGLAGGLVKPQHF.

This clonotype was counted a few times. This chain connects TRBV7-2 to TRBJ2-7; D ambiguous. The germline CDR1 and CDR2 sequences are SGHTA and FQGNSA. CDR3 length: 15 amino acids. The V and J ends lost 2 bases and 4 bases respectively, with 15 bases between them. The CDR3 nucleotides are TGTGCCAGCAGCTTAAGTGGCGGAGATCCTTACGAGCAGTACTTC. Its protein product is CASSLSGGDPYEQYF.

This clonotype was detected a few times. The chain employs TRBV11-2 and TRBJ2-2, with unresolved D. With 5 bases removed from V and 9 bases from J, the gap between germline ends came to 25 bases. Germline CDR1 and CDR2: SGHAT and FQNNGV. CDR3 length equals 17 residues. The chain's CDR3 is CASSLVPLPYQARELFF. In DNA, the CDR3 is TGTGCCAGCAGCCTAGTTCCCCTTCCATACCAAGCCCGGGAGCTGTTTTTT.

The chain combines TRBV5-1 with TRBJ1-1, with TRBD1 matching 12 bases. Germline trimming cut 4 bases from V and 3 bases from J; bases unmatched to any gene: 7. The CDR3 totals 16 residues. Germline assignment: CDR1 SGHRS and CDR2 YFSETQ. The CDR3 spells CASSGGTGGIDTEAFF. Written as DNA, the CDR3 is TGCGCCAGCAGCGGGGGGACAGGGGGCATCGACACTGAAGCTTTCTTT.

The chain carries TRBV19 and TRBJ1-5; D may be TRBD1 (5 bases). Looked up from germline, CDR1 is LNHDA and CDR2 is SQIVND (reference sequence). CDR3 length equals 12 residues. V lost 11 bases and J 2 bases, leaving 10 bases between the germline ends. The CDR3 DNA sequence: TGTGCCGCGAGGGGCGGCAATCAGCCCCAGCATTTT. It is translated as CAARGGNQPQHF.

This clonotype was counted ten times or more. This chain joins TRBV2 and TRBJ2-7; TRBD2 might be the D (6 bases). Trimming stripped 10 bases from V and 3 bases from J, with 19 bases between. This CDR3 comprises 14 residues. Germline CDR1 and CDR2: SNHLY and FYNNEI. The CDR3 is CATARTTIIYEQYF. Here the CDR3 DNA reads TGTGCCACCGCAAGGACTACCATAATCTACGAGCAGTACTTC.

This clonotype was seen ten or more times. The gene calls are TRBV2 and TRBJ2-7; D remains unclear. Germline loops: CDR1 SNHLY, CDR2 FYNNEI. CDR3 length: 11 amino acids. Trimming stripped 10 bases from V and 2 bases from J, with 9 bases between. Here the CDR3 DNA reads TGTGCCATAGGGCCAACCTACGAGCAGTACTTC. Its translation: CAIGPTYEQYF.

This clonotype was seen a single time. J is TRBJ1-3 and V is TRBV15, with 8 bases fitting TRBD1. This CDR3 has 16 residues. CDR1 is LNHNV and CDR2 is YYDKDF in the germline V gene (reference sequence). J gave up 2 bases and V 2 bases, and 5 bases lay outside the gene matches. The CDR3 spells CATSRSRTGTGNTIYF. The CDR3 coding sequence is TGTGCCACCAGCAGATCCCGGACAGGGACTGGAAACACCATATATTTT.

The table lists this clonotype with a count of one. This chain uses TRBV11-2 with TRBJ2-3; a possible D gene is TRBD2 (5 bases). CDR3 size: 17 residues. Trimming removed 6 bases from V and 4 bases from J, with 23 bases in between. CDR1 is SGHAT, CDR2 FQNNGV, per germline. The CDR3 spells CASRRNRGNVGADTQYF. CDR3 nucleotides: TGTGCCAGCAGACGAAACCGGGGTAACGTTGGTGCAGATACGCAGTATTTT.

Only a few counts were recorded for this clonotype. V and J are TRBV5-6 and TRBJ2-1, with D unclear. This CDR3 is built from 12 residues. Germline V gene lookup returns CDR1 SGHDT and CDR2 YYEEEE. V lost 1 base, J lost 6 bases, and 5 bases lay in between. In nucleotides, the CDR3 is TGTGCCAGCAGCTTGATACTCAATGAGCAGTTCTTC. Translated: CASSLILNEQFF.

This clonotype was picked up many times. The J gene is TRBJ2-5, the V gene TRBV7-2; unclear D gene. CDR3 length equals 14 residues. Trimming pared 4 bases from V and 4 bases from J, leaving 13 bases between. The germline gives CDR1 SGHTA, CDR2 FQGNSA. CDR3 sequence reads: CASSSHSLRETQYF. CDR3 nucleotides: TGTGCCAGCAGCTCCCATTCCCTCCGAGAGACCCAGTACTTC.

This clonotype was recorded at least ten times. The rearrangement joins TRBV10-3 to TRBJ1-2, with TRBD1 identical over 8 bases. CDR1 and CDR2 (germline): ENHRY, SYGVKD. J was trimmed by 1 base and V by 1 base; bases with no gene match: 5. The CDR3 runs 16 residues. The CDR3 loop reads CAISELTGQDNYGYTF. DNA for the CDR3: TGTGCCATCAGTGAGTTGACGGGACAGGATAACTATGGCTACACCTTC.

This clonotype was counted between two and nine times. The chain is built from TRBV6-5 and TRBJ1-2; D ambiguous. Germline V gene lookup returns CDR1 MNHEY and CDR2 SVGAGI. The CDR3 covers 14 residues. Trimming pared 2 bases from V and 2 bases from J, leaving 9 bases between. For the CDR3, the DNA is TGTGCCAGCAGTTACGCAGGAAAAAACTATGGCTACACCTTC. This codes for CASSYAGKNYGYTF.

This clonotype has at least ten counts. Here the CDR3 DNA reads TGCAGTGCTAGCCTCGGATTAATGAACACTGAAGCTTTCTTT. Encoded protein: CSASLGLMNTEAFF. The gene calls are TRBV20-1 and TRBJ1-1; no clear D. V lost 3 bases to trimming and J lost 0 bases, with 11 bases between them. CDR3 length equals 14 residues. From germline, CDR1 is DFQATT and CDR2 SNEGSKA (reference sequence).

The chain carries TRBV5-1 and TRBJ2-5, with 7 nucleotides matching TRBD2. Germline trimming cut 0 bases from V and 5 bases from J; bases unmatched to any gene: 4. Germline V gives CDR1 SGHRS, CDR2 YFSETQ. The length of the CDR3 is 14 residues. Here the CDR3 reads CASSLAGGFETQYF. Here the CDR3 DNA reads TGCGCCAGCAGCTTGGCGGGGGGATTCGAGACCCAGTACTTC.

The rearrangement uses TRBV14 and TRBJ2-2; 8 bases fit TRBD1. Germline loops: CDR1 SGHDN, CDR2 FVKESK. The CDR3 is 14 residues long. V lost 3 bases and J lost 5; bases outside the gene matches: 2. CDR3 protein: CASSQNRGTGELFF. CDR3 DNA: TGTGCCAGCAGCCAGAACAGGGGGACCGGGGAGCTGTTTTTT.

The CDR3 DNA is TGTGCCAGCAGAGGGGAGGCCCAGGCTAGCTGGGAGCAGTACTTC. This gives the protein CASRGEAQASWEQYF. The rearrangement joins TRBV2 to TRBJ2-7; D is possibly TRBD2 (6 bases). Germline lookup yields CDR1 SNHLY and CDR2 FYNNEI. The CDR3 is 15 residues long. V lost 6 bases to trimming and J lost 7 bases, with 22 bases between them. Full variable domain (outside the CDR3, taken from reference TRBV2 and TRBJ2-7): EPEVTQTPSHQVTQMGQEVILRCVPISNHLYFYWYRQILGQKVEFLVSFYNNEISEKSEIFDDQFSVERPDGSNFTLKIRSTKLEDSAMYFCASRGEAQASWEQYFGPGTRLTVT.

Only a few counts were recorded for this clonotype. The chain carries TRBV7-2 and TRBJ2-1; 7 positions agree with TRBD2. Trimming took 2 bases from V and 2 from J; bases not matched to a gene: 0. CDR1 and CDR2 from the germline V gene are SGHTA and FQGNSA. The CDR3 has 14 amino acids. This CDR3 is CASSLSGTYNEQFF. CDR3 nucleotides: TGTGCCAGCAGCTTAAGCGGGACCTACAATGAGCAGTTCTTC.

This clonotype was found once. V is TRBV7-9 and J is TRBJ1-2; D unclear. V was trimmed by 3 bases and J by 4 bases, leaving 6 bases between them. Germline lookup yields CDR1 SEHNR and CDR2 FQNEAQ (reference sequence). The CDR3 consists of 12 residues. This CDR3 is CASSFQVYGYTF. CDR3 DNA sequence: TGTGCCAGCAGCTTTCAGGTCTATGGCTACACCTTC.